The 28 T cell receptor beta chains presented below share a single source sample, sequenced in a study of T cell clonality in common variable immunodeficiency. The data were produced by immunoSEQ multiplex PCR, yet TCRdb's version contains in-frame clones alone and is incomplete. This sample shows about 43,000 clones and no singletons; 2.1% rests with the ten largest. The sequencing input was peripheral blood mononuclear cells. Receptors originate from a person aged 18 to 70 in good health.

Only a few counts were recorded for this clone. The read ends 3 residues shy of where the CDR3 ends; the end is completed using the germline J gene. The chain recombines TRBV7-2 with TRBJ1-2; 8 bases fit TRBD1. The germline gives CDR1 SGHTA, CDR2 FQGNSA. The length of the CDR3 is 15 residues. The DNA read from the CDR3 is TGTGCCAGCAGCCCGAGGACAGGGAGGACAGATACC. Translation: CASSPRTGRTDT. From start to end, the CDR3 is CASSPRTGRTDTYTF.

This clone has at least ten counts. The CDR3 goes on 3 residues after the read ends, and that part is filled in from the germline J gene. This chain links TRBV5-1 with TRBJ2-7; TRBD2 aligns across 10 bases. This CDR3 contains 15 residues. Looked up from germline, CDR1 is SGHRS and CDR2 is YFSETQ. J lost 2 bases, V lost 0 bases, and 2 bases had no gene match. Incomplete CDR3 DNA: TGCGCCAGCAGCTTGGTAGCGGGAGGCCCCTACGAG. This codes for CASSLVAGGPYE. The CDR3, in full, reads CASSLVAGGPYEQYF.

In this sample, this clone turned up many times. Compared with germline, one end of the junction differs, possibly owing to a read error. The sequence runs out 3 residues before the end of the CDR3; the remainder is reconstructed from the germline J gene. The rearrangement joins TRBV4-2 to TRBJ2-7; tentative D call: TRBD1 (6 bases). The CDR3 extends over 16 amino acids. Per germline, CDR1 LGHNA and CDR2 YNFKEQ. CDR3 DNA (partial): TGCGCCAGCAGTCTTTCTGCAGGGGCTACTACCTACGAG. It specifies CASSLSAGATTYE. The full CDR3 protein is CASSLSAGATTYEQYF.

This clone came up many times. Read sequence stops 3 residues before the CDR3 end, and the germline J gene provides the missing end. The chain carries TRBV20-1 and TRBJ1-1; TRBD1 matches 9 bases. With 2 bases clipped from V and 1 base from J, the junction kept 2 bases outside the gene matches. Germline V CDR1 and CDR2: DFQATT, SNEGSKA (reference sequence). CDR3 size: 14 residues. This CDR3 reads CSARKQGANTEAFF. The sequenced part of the CDR3 DNA is TGCAGTGCTAGAAAACAGGGGGCGAACACTGAA.

This clone occurred many times. The read ends 3 residues before the CDR3 terminus; that terminus is restored from the germline J gene. This chain links TRBV6-2 or TRBV6-3 with TRBJ2-1, with D possibly being TRBD2 (5 bases). CDR3 length: 15 amino acids. CDR1 and CDR2 from the germline V gene are MNHEY and SVGEGT. Trimming took 2 bases from V and 8 from J, leaving 16 bases between them. The covered CDR3 bases are TGTGCCAGCAGTTACGGACCGGGGAAAAAGTATGAG. Translation gives CASSYGPGKKYE. The CDR3 as a whole reads CASSYGPGKKYEQFF.

In its sample, this clone was seen many times. The read comes to an end 3 residues before the CDR3 does, leaving the germline J gene to fill in the end. The chain joins TRBV29-1 to TRBJ1-2, with D tentatively TRBD1 (5 bases). Trimming removed 7 bases from V and 6 bases from J, with 24 bases in between. This CDR3 contains 15 residues. CDR1 and CDR2 (germline): SQVTM, ANQGSEA. This CDR3 reads CSALPPGSELDGYTF. Incomplete CDR3 DNA: TGCAGCGCCTTGCCTCCAGGGTCCGAGCTGGATGGC.

This clone was observed many times. The DNA read from the CDR3 is TGCAGTGCTAGATGGTCCAGCGGCAATGAG. It specifies CSARWSSGNE. The whole CDR3 region reads CSARWSSGNEQFF. The J gene is TRBJ2-1, the V gene TRBV20-1, with a tentative D call TRBD2 (5 bases). The observed sequence ends 3 residues before the CDR3 terminus, with the missing tail filled in from the germline J gene. The CDR3 length is 13 residues. Germline CDR1 reads DFQATT; CDR2 reads SNEGSKA (reference sequence). Trimming stripped 2 bases from V and 6 bases from J, with 11 bases between.

This clone was detected many times. With the read ending 3 residues before the CDR3 end, the germline J gene is used to fill in that end. The V gene is TRBV19, the J gene TRBJ2-7; D not resolved. Trimming left V 9 bases short and J 3 bases short, with 18 bases between. The CDR3 spans 14 residues. CDR1 is LNHDA and CDR2 is SQIVND in the germline V gene (reference sequence). CDR3 protein: CARELTTRYYEQYF. The DNA read from the CDR3 is TGTGCCAGGGAACTAACTACCAGATACTACGAG.

This clone was recorded at least ten times. The read is 3 residues too short to cover the CDR3 end, so that end is filled in from the germline J gene. V is TRBV12-3 or TRBV12-4 and J is TRBJ1-2; D unclear. The CDR3 is made up of 15 amino acids. Trimming removed 8 bases at V and 5 bases at J, with 21 bases between. CDR3 residues: CASSPSPAGQYGYTF. The DNA read from the CDR3 is TGTGCCAGCTCCCCCTCGCCGGCGGGTCAGTATGGC.

This clone came up many times. Read sequence stops 3 residues before the CDR3 end, and the germline J gene provides the missing end. The chain employs TRBV2 and TRBJ2-2, with 12 positions matching TRBD1. Losses at the gene ends were 5 bases for V and 6 bases for J; bases not matched to a gene: 4. The CDR3 runs 15 residues. In germline, CDR1 is SNHLY, CDR2 FYNNEI. The chain's CDR3 is CASSRDRGPAGELFF. Incomplete CDR3 DNA: TGTGCCAGCAGTCGGGACAGGGGGCCGGCCGGGGAG.

This clone was recorded at least ten times. The read is 3 residues too short to cover the CDR3 end, so that end is filled in from the germline J gene. This sequence joins TRBV20-1 and TRBJ1-2; TRBD1 might be the D (6 bases). V was pared by 4 bases and J by 7 bases, with 16 bases between. The V gene's germline CDR1 is DFQATT and CDR2 SNEGSKA (reference sequence). This CDR3 contains 13 residues. The CDR3 region is CSANRESISGYTF. The covered CDR3 bases are TGCAGTGCTAACAGGGAATCGATCTCTGGC.

This clone occurred many times. The CDR3 end is not reached by the read, which stops 3 residues before it; the germline J gene fills it in. The chain is built from TRBV24-1 and TRBJ1-2; D is uncertain. Per germline, CDR1 KGHDR and CDR2 SFDVKD. The V end was cut by 5 bases, the J end by 3 bases, with 6 bases between. The CDR3 has 12 residues. The DNA read from the CDR3 is TGTGCCACCAGTGGAAAGGACTATGGC. Translation: CATSGKDYG. From start to end, the CDR3 is CATSGKDYGYTF.

Many counts were recorded for this clone. The read ends 3 residues early relative to the CDR3; the germline J gene fills the gap. The sample has other DNA sequences that encode this CDR3 too. The chain employs TRBV7-3 and TRBJ1-1; D remains unclear. V was trimmed by 0 bases and J by 4 bases, leaving 6 bases between them. CDR1 and CDR2 (germline): SGHTA, FQGTGA. The CDR3 is 13 amino acids. The CDR3 loop reads CASSLTYSTEAFF. The CDR3 DNA, read in part, is TGTGCCAGCAGCTTAACGTACAGCACTGAA.

This clone was detected ten times or more. Sequencing ends 3 residues short of the CDR3 end; the germline J gene provides the rest. This rearrangement joins TRBV6-2 or TRBV6-3 to TRBJ2-5, with no clear D. V was shortened by 5 bases and J by 4 bases, with 2 bases between the two germline ends. This CDR3 has 10 amino acids. Germline values: CDR1 MNHEY, CDR2 SVGEGT. This chain's CDR3 is CASSRETQYF. The covered CDR3 bases are TGTGCCAGCAGTCGAGAGACC.

This clone was seen at least ten times. The missing CDR3 end, 3 residues past where the read stops, is filled in from the germline J gene. The genes are TRBV2 and TRBJ1-6, with TRBD1 matching 10 bases. J lost 10 bases, V lost 8 bases, and 11 bases had no gene match. Per germline, CDR1 SNHLY and CDR2 FYNNEI. This CDR3 has 15 amino acids. CDR3 bases read: TGTGCCAGCGTGGGGACCGGGACAGGGGAATCACCC. Protein sequence: CASVGTGTGESP. The complete CDR3 reads CASVGTGTGESPLHF.

This clone was detected ten times or more. The CDR3 extends 3 residues past the end of the read, so its final part is completed from the germline J gene. V and J are TRBV5-4 and TRBJ1-1, with D perhaps matching TRBD1 (5 bases). The CDR3 is made up of 13 amino acids. Trimming removed 4 bases from V and 5 bases from J, with 12 bases in between. CDR1 and CDR2 (germline): SGHNT, YYREEE (reference sequence). The sequenced part of the CDR3 DNA is TGTGCCAGCAGCCAGAGGGGAGGGACTGAA. This codes for CASSQRGGTE. The CDR3, in full, reads CASSQRGGTEAFF.

This clone came up many times. One base away lies a much larger clone, so this may be a sequencing read error. The read halts 3 residues ahead of the CDR3 end, with the missing end drawn from the germline J gene. This sequence joins TRBV4-2 and TRBJ2-5; D tentatively reads TRBD1 or TRBD2 (7 bases each). This CDR3 contains 15 residues. Germline-derived CDR1 and CDR2 are LGHNA and YNFKEQ. The CDR3 sequence: CASSPGGGEADTQYF. The CDR3 DNA, read in part, is TGTGCCAGCAGCCCAGGGGGAGGGGAGGCAGATACC.

By frequency in the sample, this clone is medium-sized. The read is 3 residues too short to cover the CDR3 end, so that end is filled in from the germline J gene. The chain combines TRBV20-1 with TRBJ1-3; D is uncertain. Looked up from germline, CDR1 is DFQATT and CDR2 is SNEGSKA (reference sequence). Trimming took off 0 bases at V and 0 bases at J, with 9 bases between the two ends. The CDR3 runs to 15 residues. CDR3 DNA, as far as it was read: TGCAGTGCTAGAGATCCACAGAACTCTGGAAACACC. This codes for CSARDPQNSGNT. The full CDR3 reads CSARDPQNSGNTIYF.

Ten or more counts support this clone. CDR3 amino acids: CSARSQSGANVLTF. The part of the CDR3 DNA that was read is TGCAGCGCCCGGTCGCAATCTGGGGCCAACGTC. This sequence joins TRBV29-1 and TRBJ2-6; no firm D call. The CDR3 goes on 3 residues after the read ends, and that part is filled in from the germline J gene. CDR3 length: 14 amino acids. The germline CDR1 and CDR2 sequences are SQVTM and ANQGSEA. The V end was cut by 7 bases, the J end by 1 base, with 11 bases between.

In its sample, this clone was seen many times. Read coverage stops 3 residues before the CDR3 terminus; the germline J gene supplies the remainder. The chain couples TRBV5-6 to TRBJ1-1, with 12 bases matching TRBD1. The V segment lost 4 bases and the J segment 4 bases; nucleotides outside the gene matches: 5. Germline loops: CDR1 SGHDT, CDR2 YYEEEE. The CDR3 has 15 residues. Incomplete CDR3 DNA: TGTGCCAGCAGCCCGGGACAGGGGGCGGGCACTGAA. Protein product: CASSPGQGAGTE. The full CDR3 protein reads CASSPGQGAGTEAFF. Supplemented by reference TRBV5-6 and TRBJ1-1, the full variable domain reads DAGVTQSPTHLIKTRGQQVTLRCSPKSGHDTVSWYQQALGQGPQFIFQYYEEEERQRGNFPDRFSGHQFPNYSSELNVNALLLGDSALYLCASSPGQGAGTEAFFGQGTRLTVV.

This clone was seen ten or more times. The read ends 3 residues before the CDR3 terminus; that terminus is restored from the germline J gene. This chain connects TRBV5-6 to TRBJ1-1; possibly TRBD1 for D (6 bases). The CDR3 totals 12 residues. The germline CDR1 and CDR2 sequences are SGHDT and YYEEEE. The CDR3 loop is CASSSHRAEAFF. CDR3 DNA (partial): TGTGCCAGCAGCTCCCACAGGGCGGAA.

This clone was found many times. The read halts 3 residues ahead of the CDR3 end, with the missing end drawn from the germline J gene. This chain uses TRBV7-2 with TRBJ1-1; a possible D gene is TRBD1 (5 bases). Germline CDR1 SGHTA, CDR2 FQGNSA. V lost 5 bases and J 1 base, leaving 11 bases between the germline ends. This CDR3 contains 14 residues. CDR3 residues: CASSPLGGNTEAFF. The part of the CDR3 DNA that was read is TGTGCCAGCAGCCCACTCGGGGGGAACACTGAA.

This clone was seen ten or more times. The sequenced fragment ends 3 residues before the CDR3 boundary, so the rest is inferred from the germline J gene. This CDR3 is also generated by other DNA sequences in the sample. The chain carries TRBV19 and TRBJ1-3, with D hard to call. Trimming removed 3 bases from V and 5 bases from J, with 11 bases in between. This CDR3 spans 14 amino acids. Germline V gene sequence: CDR1 LNHDA, CDR2 SQIVND (reference sequence). The DNA read from the CDR3 is TGTGCCAGTAGTATCCCAACAGTGCGAAACACC. Protein sequence: CASSIPTVRNT. The whole CDR3 protein is CASSIPTVRNTIYF.

At least ten counts were recorded for this clone. The observed sequence ends 3 residues before the CDR3 terminus, with the missing tail filled in from the germline J gene. The gene calls are TRBV30 and TRBJ1-2; D is possibly TRBD1 (5 bases). Germline V gives CDR1 GTSNPN, CDR2 SVGIG (reference sequence). V was clipped by 5 bases and J by 4 bases, with 8 bases between them. This CDR3 is built from 11 residues. The sequenced part of the CDR3 DNA is TGTGCCTGGGGGGGACTCTATGGC. This codes for CAWGGLYG. The whole CDR3 region reads CAWGGLYGYTF.

This clone was observed at least ten times. Read data end 3 residues before the CDR3 end; the end is taken from the germline J gene. This chain uses TRBV12-3 or TRBV12-4 with TRBJ2-3; D is uncertain. CDR3 size: 16 residues. V shed 3 bases and J shed 2 bases, with 15 bases lying between them. CDR3 DNA (partial): TGTGCCAGCAGTTTGAATCCTGGCGGAAACACAGATACG. This codes for CASSLNPGGNTDT. The CDR3 in its entirety is CASSLNPGGNTDTQYF.

This clone was recorded many times. Sequencing ends 3 residues short of the CDR3 end; the germline J gene provides the rest. The V call is TRBV2, the J call TRBJ2-2, with TRBD1 identical over 8 bases. J was trimmed by 4 bases and V by 3 bases; bases with no gene match: 7. CDR1 and CDR2 from the germline V gene are SNHLY and FYNNEI. The CDR3 is made up of 16 amino acids. This CDR3 reads CASSDDRGRVTGELFF. CDR3 DNA (partial): TGTGCCAGCAGTGACGACAGGGGTCGGGTCACCGGGGAG.

This clone came up many times. The read stops 3 residues short of the end of the CDR3; the missing end is completed from the germline J gene. This chain links TRBV5-1 with TRBJ1-1, with D possibly matching TRBD1 (6 bases). The V gene lost 4 bases and the J gene lost 4 bases, with 17 bases spanning the gap. Germline V gives CDR1 SGHRS, CDR2 YFSETQ. The length of the CDR3 is 15 residues. CDR3 DNA (partial): TGCGCCAGCAGCGCTCAGGGGTATGAGGGCACTGAA. As protein: CASSAQGYEGTE. The full CDR3 reads CASSAQGYEGTEAFF. The full variable domain, its missing parts supplied by reference TRBV5-1 and TRBJ1-1, is KAGVTQTPRYLIKTRGQQVTLSCSPISGHRSVSWYQQTPGQGLQFLFEYFSETQRNKGNFPGRFSGRQFSNSRSEMNVSTLELGDSALYLCASSAQGYEGTEAFFGQGTRLTVV.

A few counts support this clone. The read is 3 residues too short to cover the CDR3 end, so that end is filled in from the germline J gene. The V call is TRBV7-9, the J call TRBJ1-2; no definite D call. Germline V CDR1 and CDR2: SEHNR, FQNEAQ (reference sequence). There are 11 residues in the CDR3. The sequenced CDR3 bases are TGTGCCAGCAGCTCCCTAGGAGAC. Amino acid sequence: CASSSLGD. The CDR3 reads in full as CASSSLGDYTF.